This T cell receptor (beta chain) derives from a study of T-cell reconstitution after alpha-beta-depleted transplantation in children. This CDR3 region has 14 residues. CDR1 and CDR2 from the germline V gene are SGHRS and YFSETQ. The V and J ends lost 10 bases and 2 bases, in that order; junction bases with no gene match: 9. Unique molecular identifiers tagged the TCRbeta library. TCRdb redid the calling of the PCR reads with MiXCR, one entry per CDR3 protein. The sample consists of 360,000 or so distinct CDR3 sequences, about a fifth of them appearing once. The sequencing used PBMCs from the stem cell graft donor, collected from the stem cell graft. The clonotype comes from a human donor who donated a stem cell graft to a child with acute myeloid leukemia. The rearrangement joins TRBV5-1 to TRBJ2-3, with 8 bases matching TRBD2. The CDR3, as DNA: TGCGCCCCCTACGTAGCGGGGACCACAGATACGCAGTATTTT. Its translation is CAPYVAGTTDTQYF. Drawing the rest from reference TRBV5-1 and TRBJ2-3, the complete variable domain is KAGVTQTPRYLIKTRGQQVTLSCSPISGHRSVSWYQQTPGQGLQFLFEYFSETQRNKGNFPGRFSGRQFSNSRSEMNVSTLELGDSALYLCAPYVAGTTDTQYFGPGTRLTVL.